Each of the 3 T cell receptor beta chains below was sequenced from the same sample in a study of identifying expanded T cells in peripheral blood. Libraries were prepared by immunoSEQ multiplex PCR; TCRdb keeps only in-frame clonotypes and omits some of them. Here the sample spans around 120,000 clones, 84% being singletons. Sequenced material: blood. The receptors here all came from a person aged 18 to 75 in good health.

The chain recombines TRBV12-5 with TRBJ2-2, with 7 bases aligning to TRBD1. This CDR3 spans 16 amino acids. J gave up 4 bases and V 6 bases, and 11 bases lay outside the gene matches. Germline V lookup: CDR1 LGHNT, CDR2 FRNRAP. The CDR3 region is CASGPLGQRGTGELFF. The CDR3 DNA reads as TGTGCTAGTGGGCCTTTGGGACAGAGAGGCACCGGGGAGCTGTTTTTT.

The gene calls are TRBV5-1 and TRBJ1-1, with TRBD1 matching over 7 bases. V was pared by 0 bases and J by 0 bases, with 5 bases of the junction left unmatched. The CDR3 sequence is 16 residues long. Germline V CDR1 and CDR2: SGHRS, YFSETQ. CDR3 nucleotide sequence: TGCGCCAGCAGCTTGGGCCTGGGACAGCTGAACACTGAAGCTTTCTTT. This translates into CASSLGLGQLNTEAFF.

This clone has a single count. The chain couples TRBV30 to TRBJ1-4; D is undetermined. The V end was cut by 0 bases, the J end by 0 bases, with 14 bases between. The CDR3 is 17 residues long. Per germline, CDR1 GTSNPN and CDR2 SVGIG (reference sequence). CDR3 nucleotides: TGTGCCTGGAGTGTACCCACCCTACGGCCAACTAATGAAAAACTGTTTTTT. The encoded protein is CAWSVPTLRPTNEKLFF.